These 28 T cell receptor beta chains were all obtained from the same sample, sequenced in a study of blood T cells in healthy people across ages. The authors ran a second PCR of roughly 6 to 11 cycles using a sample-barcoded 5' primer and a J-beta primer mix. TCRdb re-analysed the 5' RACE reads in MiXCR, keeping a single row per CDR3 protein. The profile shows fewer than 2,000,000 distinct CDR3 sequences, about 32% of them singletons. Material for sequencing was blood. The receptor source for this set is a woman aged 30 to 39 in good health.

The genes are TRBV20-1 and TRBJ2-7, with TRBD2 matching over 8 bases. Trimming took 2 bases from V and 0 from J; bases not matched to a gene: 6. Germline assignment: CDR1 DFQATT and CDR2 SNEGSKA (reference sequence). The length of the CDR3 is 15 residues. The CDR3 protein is CSARLGGGFSYEQYF. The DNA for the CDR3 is TGCAGTGCTAGACTCGGCGGGGGGTTCTCCTACGAGCAGTACTTC.

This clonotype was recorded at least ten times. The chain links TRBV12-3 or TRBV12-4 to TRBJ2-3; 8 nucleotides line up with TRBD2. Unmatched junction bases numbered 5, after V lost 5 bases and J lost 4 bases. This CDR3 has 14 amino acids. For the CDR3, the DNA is TGTGCCAGCAGTCAAAGCGGGAGCGCAGATACGCAGTATTTT. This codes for CASSQSGSADTQYF.

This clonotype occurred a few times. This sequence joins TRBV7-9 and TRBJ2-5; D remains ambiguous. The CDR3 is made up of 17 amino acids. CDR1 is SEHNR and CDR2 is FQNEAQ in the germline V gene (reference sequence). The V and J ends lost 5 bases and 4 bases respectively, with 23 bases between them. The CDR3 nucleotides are TGTGCCAGCAGCCTAAGGGTTGGGCAGCCCTTCTTAGAGACCCAGTACTTC. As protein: CASSLRVGQPFLETQYF.

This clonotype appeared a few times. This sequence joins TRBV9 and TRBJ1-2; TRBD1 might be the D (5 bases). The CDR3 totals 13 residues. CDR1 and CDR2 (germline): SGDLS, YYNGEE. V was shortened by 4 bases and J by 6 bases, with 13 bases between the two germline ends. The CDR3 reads CASSSTGANGYTF. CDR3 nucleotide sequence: TGTGCCAGCAGCTCGACTGGGGCGAATGGCTACACCTTC. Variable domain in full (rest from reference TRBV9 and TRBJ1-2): DSGVTQTPKHLITATGQRVTLRCSPRSGDLSVYWYQQSLDQGLQFLIQYYNGEERAKGNILERFSAQQFPDLHSELNLSSLELGDSALYFCASSSTGANGYTFGSGTRLTVV.

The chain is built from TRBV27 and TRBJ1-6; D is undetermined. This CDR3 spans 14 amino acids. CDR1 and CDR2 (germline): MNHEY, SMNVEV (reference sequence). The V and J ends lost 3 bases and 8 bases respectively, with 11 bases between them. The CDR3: CASSFGVPDSPLHF. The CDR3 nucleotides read TGTGCCAGCAGTTTCGGGGTCCCAGATTCACCCCTCCACTTT.

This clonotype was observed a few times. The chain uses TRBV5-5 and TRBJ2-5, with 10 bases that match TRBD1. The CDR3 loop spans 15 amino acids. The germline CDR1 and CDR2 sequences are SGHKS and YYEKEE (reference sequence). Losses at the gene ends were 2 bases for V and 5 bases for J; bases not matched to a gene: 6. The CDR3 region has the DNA TGTGCCAGCAGCTTCGGTGGACAGGGGGGGGAGACCCAGTACTTC. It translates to CASSFGGQGGETQYF.

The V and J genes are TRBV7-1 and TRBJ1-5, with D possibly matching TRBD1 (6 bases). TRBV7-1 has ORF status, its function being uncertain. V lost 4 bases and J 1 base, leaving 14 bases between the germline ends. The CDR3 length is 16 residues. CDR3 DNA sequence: TGTGCCAGCAGCTTAGTGGCGAGGGGGAGCAATCAGCCCCAGCATTTT. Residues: CASSLVARGSNQPQHF.

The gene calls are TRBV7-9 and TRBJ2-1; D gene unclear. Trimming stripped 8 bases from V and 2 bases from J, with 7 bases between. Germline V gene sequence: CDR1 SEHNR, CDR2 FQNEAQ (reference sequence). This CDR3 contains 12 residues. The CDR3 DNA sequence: TGTGCCAGCCTAACGGCCTACAATGAGCAGTTCTTC. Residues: CASLTAYNEQFF.

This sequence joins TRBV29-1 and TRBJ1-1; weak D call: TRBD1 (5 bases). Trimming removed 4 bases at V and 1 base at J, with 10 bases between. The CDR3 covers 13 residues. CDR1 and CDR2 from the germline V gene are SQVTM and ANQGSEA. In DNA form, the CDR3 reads TGCAGCGTTGGGGACGGGGCGAACACTGAAGCTTTCTTT. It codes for CSVGDGANTEAFF.

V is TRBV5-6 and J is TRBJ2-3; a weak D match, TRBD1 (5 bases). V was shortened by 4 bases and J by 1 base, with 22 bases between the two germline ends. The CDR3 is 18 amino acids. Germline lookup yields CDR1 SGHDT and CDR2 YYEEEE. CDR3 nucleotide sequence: TGTGCCAGCAGCCTAAAGGGGATAAACGACTTGGGCACAGATACGCAGTATTTT. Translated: CASSLKGINDLGTDTQYF.

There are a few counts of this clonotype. The CDR3 DNA sequence: TGCAGTGCTCCCCGTCGGGGGGGCGGGGAGCAGTTCTTC. Amino acids: CSAPRRGGGEQFF. The chain recombines TRBV20-1 with TRBJ2-1, with TRBD2 matching over 8 bases. Germline V lookup: CDR1 DFQATT, CDR2 SNEGSKA (reference sequence). There are 13 residues in the CDR3. With 5 bases clipped from V and 10 bases from J, the junction kept 10 bases outside the gene matches.

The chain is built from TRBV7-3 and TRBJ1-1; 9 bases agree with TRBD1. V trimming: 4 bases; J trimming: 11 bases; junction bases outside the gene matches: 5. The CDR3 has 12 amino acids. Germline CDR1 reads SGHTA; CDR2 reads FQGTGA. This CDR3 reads CASSSNRGQAFF. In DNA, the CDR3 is TGTGCCAGCAGCTCGAACAGGGGGCAGGCTTTCTTT. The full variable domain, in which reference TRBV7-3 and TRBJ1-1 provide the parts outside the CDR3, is GAGVSQTPSNKVTEKGKYVELRCDPISGHTALYWYRQSLGQGPEFLIYFQGTGAADDSGLPNDRFFAVRPEGSVSTLKIQRTERGDSAVYLCASSSNRGQAFFGQGTRLTVV.

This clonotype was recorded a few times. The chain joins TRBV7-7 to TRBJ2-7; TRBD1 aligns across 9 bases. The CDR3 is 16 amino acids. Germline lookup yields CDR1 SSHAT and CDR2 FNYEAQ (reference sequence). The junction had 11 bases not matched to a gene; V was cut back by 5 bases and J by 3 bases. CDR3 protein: CASSQTPPGQGYEQYF. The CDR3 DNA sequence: TGTGCCAGCAGCCAAACACCTCCGGGACAGGGCTACGAGCAGTACTTC.

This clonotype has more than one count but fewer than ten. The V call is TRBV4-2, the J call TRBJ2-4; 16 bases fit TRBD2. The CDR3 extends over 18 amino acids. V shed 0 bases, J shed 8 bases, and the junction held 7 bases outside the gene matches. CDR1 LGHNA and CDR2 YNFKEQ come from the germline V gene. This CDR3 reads CASSQDLVGTSGRDIQYF. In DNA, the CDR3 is TGTGCCAGCAGCCAAGATCTGGTCGGGACTAGCGGGAGGGACATTCAGTACTTC.

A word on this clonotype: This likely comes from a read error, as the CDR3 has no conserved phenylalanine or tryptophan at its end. This chain's CDR3 is CASSPMQRESSYNEQFV. In DNA, the CDR3 is TGTGCCAGCAGCCCGATGCAGCGGGAGAGCTCCTACAATGAGCAGTTCGTC. The J gene is TRBJ2-1, the V gene TRBV7-9; 8 nucleotides line up with TRBD2. The trim removed 5 bases at V and 0 bases at J, leaving 9 bases unmatched. Germline V lookup: CDR1 SEHNR, CDR2 FQNEAQ (reference sequence). The CDR3 runs 17 residues.

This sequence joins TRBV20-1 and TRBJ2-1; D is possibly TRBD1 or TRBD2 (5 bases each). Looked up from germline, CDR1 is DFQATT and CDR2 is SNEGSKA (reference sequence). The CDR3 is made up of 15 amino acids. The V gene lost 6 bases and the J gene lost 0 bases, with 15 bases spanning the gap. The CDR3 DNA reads TGCAGTGCAACCGGGACCATAAGCTCCTACAATGAGCAGTTCTTC. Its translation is CSATGTISSYNEQFF.

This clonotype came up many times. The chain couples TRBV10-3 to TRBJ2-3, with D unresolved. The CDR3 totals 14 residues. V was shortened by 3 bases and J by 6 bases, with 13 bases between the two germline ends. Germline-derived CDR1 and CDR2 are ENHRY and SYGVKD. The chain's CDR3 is CAISEKPAEDTQYF. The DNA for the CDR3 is TGTGCCATCAGTGAAAAGCCGGCGGAGGATACGCAGTATTTT.

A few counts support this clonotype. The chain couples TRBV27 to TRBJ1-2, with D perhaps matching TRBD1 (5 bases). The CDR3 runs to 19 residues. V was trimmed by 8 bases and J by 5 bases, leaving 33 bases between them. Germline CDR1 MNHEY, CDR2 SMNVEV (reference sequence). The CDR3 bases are TGTGCCAGCCGAGGCGTGGGATTGTTGGGGGGAAGCTATTTGTATGGCTACACCTTC. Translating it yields CASRGVGLLGGSYLYGYTF.

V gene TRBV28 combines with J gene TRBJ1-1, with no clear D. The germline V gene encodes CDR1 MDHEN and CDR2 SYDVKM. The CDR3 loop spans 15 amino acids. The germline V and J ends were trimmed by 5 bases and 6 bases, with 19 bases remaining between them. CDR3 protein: CASSPRVPSGAEAFF. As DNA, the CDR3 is TGTGCCAGCAGTCCTCGGGTCCCCTCGGGAGCTGAAGCTTTCTTT.

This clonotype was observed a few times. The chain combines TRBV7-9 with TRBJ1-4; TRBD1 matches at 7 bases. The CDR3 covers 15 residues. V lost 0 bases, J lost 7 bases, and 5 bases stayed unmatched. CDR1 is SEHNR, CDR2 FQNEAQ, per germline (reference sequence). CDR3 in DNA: TGTGCCAGCAGCTTAGCGACAGGGCGCGGTGAAAAACTGTTTTTT. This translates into CASSLATGRGEKLFF.

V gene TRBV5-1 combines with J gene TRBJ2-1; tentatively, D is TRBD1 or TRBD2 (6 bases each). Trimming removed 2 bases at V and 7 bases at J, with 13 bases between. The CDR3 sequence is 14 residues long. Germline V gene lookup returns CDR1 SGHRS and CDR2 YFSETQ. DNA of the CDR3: TGCGCCAGCAGCTTCAGAGGGGGGCGGAATGAGCAGTTCTTC. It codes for CASSFRGGRNEQFF.

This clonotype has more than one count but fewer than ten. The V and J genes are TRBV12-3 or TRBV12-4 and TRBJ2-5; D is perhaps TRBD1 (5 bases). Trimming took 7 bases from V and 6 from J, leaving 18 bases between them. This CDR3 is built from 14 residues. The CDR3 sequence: CASTREELGQTQYF. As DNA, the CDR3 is TGTGCCAGCACCCGAGAAGAGTTGGGGCAGACCCAGTACTTC.

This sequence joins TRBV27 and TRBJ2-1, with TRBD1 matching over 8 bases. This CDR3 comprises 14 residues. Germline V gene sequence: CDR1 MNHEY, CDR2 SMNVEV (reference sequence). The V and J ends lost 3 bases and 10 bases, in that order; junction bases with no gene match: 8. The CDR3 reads CASSFKQGGVEQFF. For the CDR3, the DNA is TGTGCCAGCAGTTTTAAACAGGGGGGTGTGGAGCAGTTCTTC.

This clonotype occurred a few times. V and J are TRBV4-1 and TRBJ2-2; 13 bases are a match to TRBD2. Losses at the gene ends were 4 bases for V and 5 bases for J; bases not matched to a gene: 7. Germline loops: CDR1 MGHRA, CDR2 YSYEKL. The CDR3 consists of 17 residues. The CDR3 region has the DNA TGCGCCAGCAGCCGCGGACTAGCGGGAGCCGGGACCGGGGAGCTGTTTTTT. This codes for CASSRGLAGAGTGELFF.

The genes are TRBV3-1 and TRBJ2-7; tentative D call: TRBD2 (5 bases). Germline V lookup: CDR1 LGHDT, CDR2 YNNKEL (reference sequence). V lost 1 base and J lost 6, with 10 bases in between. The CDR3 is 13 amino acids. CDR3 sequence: CASSQAWTAEQYF. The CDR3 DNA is TGTGCCAGCAGCCAAGCATGGACTGCCGAGCAGTACTTC.

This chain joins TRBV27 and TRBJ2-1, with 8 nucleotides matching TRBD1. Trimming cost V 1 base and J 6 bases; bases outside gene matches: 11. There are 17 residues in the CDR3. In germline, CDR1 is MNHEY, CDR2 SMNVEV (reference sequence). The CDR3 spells CASSLFGLSGTGNEQFF. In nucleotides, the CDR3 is TGTGCCAGCAGTTTATTCGGTTTGAGTGGGACAGGCAATGAGCAGTTCTTC.

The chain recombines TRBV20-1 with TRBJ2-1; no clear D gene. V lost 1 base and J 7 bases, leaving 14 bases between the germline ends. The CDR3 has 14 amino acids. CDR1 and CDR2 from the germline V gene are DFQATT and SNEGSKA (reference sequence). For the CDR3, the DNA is TGCAGTGCTAGAGTTGACTTGACCCGTAATGAGCAGTTCTTC. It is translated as CSARVDLTRNEQFF.

In DNA, the CDR3 is TGTGCCAGCAGCCCTGCGGGGTTCCCGAACACCGGGGAGCTGTTTTTT. This codes for CASSPAGFPNTGELFF. The rearrangement uses TRBV7-2 and TRBJ2-2, with D tentatively TRBD2 (6 bases). This CDR3 is 16 amino acids long. Trimming pared 5 bases from V and 0 bases from J, leaving 13 bases between. Germline V gene sequence: CDR1 SGHTA, CDR2 FQGNSA.